Detailed here is one T cell receptor (beta chain). No antigen is known for it. V lost 3 bases and J lost 1, with 18 bases in between. This CDR3 spans 17 amino acids. The V gene's germline CDR1 is SNHLY and CDR2 FYNNEI. PCR employed 60 Vbeta and 13 Jbeta primers. Libraries were prepared by immunoSEQ multiplex PCR; TCRdb keeps only in-frame clonotypes and omits some of them. The data hold fewer than 300,000 clones, with around 86% observed a single time. This sample stems from a study of cytomegalovirus exposure and HLA in healthy donors. Findings and caveats of the study: While the bulk of TCR sequences proved rare, some public TCRs turned up in many donors. Across HLA loci, a later analysis found differing TCR association rates, with DRB1 most and HLA-C fewest.

The sequenced material came from PBMCs. The chain combines TRBV2 with TRBJ1-1; possible D gene TRBD1, 5 bases. This receptor was obtained from a man aged 40-55 years in good health and CMV-seropositive. CDR3 bases: TGTGCCAGCAGTGAGGATGGCCAGACAGAATGGAACACTGAAGCTTTCTTT. Protein sequence: CASSEDGQTEWNTEAFF.